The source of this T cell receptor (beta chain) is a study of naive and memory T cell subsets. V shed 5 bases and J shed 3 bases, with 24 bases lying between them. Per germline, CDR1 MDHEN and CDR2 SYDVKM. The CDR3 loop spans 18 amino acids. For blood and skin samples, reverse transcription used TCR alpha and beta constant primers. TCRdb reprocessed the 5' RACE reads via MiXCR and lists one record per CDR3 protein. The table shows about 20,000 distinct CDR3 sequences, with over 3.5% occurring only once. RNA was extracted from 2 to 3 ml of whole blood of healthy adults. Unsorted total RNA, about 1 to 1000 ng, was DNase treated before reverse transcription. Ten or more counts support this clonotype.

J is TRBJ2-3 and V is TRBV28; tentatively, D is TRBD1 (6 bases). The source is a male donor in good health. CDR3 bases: TGTGCCAGCAGTACTCCGTACTCGCTTAGGGGGAGAACAGATACGCAGTATTTT. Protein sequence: CASSTPYSLRGRTDTQYF.